This entry describes one TCR beta chain. The data belong to a study of blood T cell repertoires in COVID-19. About the research overall: T cells, B-cell-depleted T cells, or PBMCs supplied cDNA or gDNA.

In the original workflow: Amplified reference gene primers provided the basis for estimating nucleated cell counts. The data were produced by immunoSEQ multiplex PCR, yet TCRdb's version contains in-frame clones alone and is incomplete. V, J and clone size are those of that table, while D and trimming were read from the DNA. The table lists over 200,000 clones, 80% to 90% of them singletons. The clonotype comes from a woman between 45 and 65 years old with active or convalescent COVID-19. Material: peripheral blood.

CDR3 in amino acids: CASSSGQGRPNQPQHF. The CDR3 DNA sequence: TGTGCCAGCAGTTCCGGACAGGGGCGACCCAATCAGCCCCAGCATTTT. This chain uses TRBV28 with TRBJ1-5, with 9 bases fitting TRBD1. This CDR3 has 16 residues. Trimming took 4 bases from V and 3 from J; bases not matched to a gene: 7. Germline CDR1 MDHEN, CDR2 SYDVKM.